The clone carrying this T cell receptor (beta chain) was counted ten times or more. As yet, its antigen is unknown. Using RNA transcripts as the source, TCR beta CDR3 regions were amplified. The HTBI primer set drove a first-round RT-PCR of the TCR CDR3. TCRdb reprocessed the multiplex PCR reads with MiXCR, giving one entry per CDR3 protein. This sample has fewer than 650,000 distinct CDR3 sequences, with 35% to 50% found just once. Germline CDR1 and CDR2: SSHAT and FNYEAQ (reference sequence). The CDR3 runs 14 residues. The entry originates in a study of T cells in Graves' hyperthyroidism and ophthalmopathy. Study observations and caveats: The model foresaw ophthalmopathy a median 6.5 months prior to onset.

The V and J genes are TRBV7-7 and TRBJ2-5, with no clear D. Sequencing used peripheral blood or thyroid tissue (not recorded which). This TCR was sampled from an adult woman with Graves' disease, either hyperthyroidism or ophthalmopathy (not recorded which). The CDR3 loop is CATKLRIGGETQYF. In DNA form, the CDR3 reads TGTGCTACCAAGCTTAGAATAGGTGGGGAGACCCAGTACTTC.